These T cell receptor beta chains were read from a single sample in a study of blood T cell repertoires in COVID-19. Sequencing used immunoSEQ multiplex PCR; TCRdb keeps in-frame clones, though not all of them. The repertoire consists of about 50,000 clones, with roughly nine tenths occurring once and the leading ten covering roughly 6.4%. Sample: peripheral blood. Source of these receptors: a man between 35 and 55 years old with acute or convalescent COVID-19. The CDR3 runs from the conserved cysteine through the conserved F or W. D genes are given only for firm matches. Clone size is shown for a subset of rows, as once, few, many or a class of expanded clone.

d_call	v_call	clone_size	j_call	cdr3_length	cdr3_nt	cdr3_aa
.	TRBV29-1	.	TRBJ1-1	10	TGCAGCGCCGCAACATATGAAGCTTTCTTT	CSAATYEAFF
.	TRBV5-1	.	TRBJ1-1	15	TGCGCCAGCAGCTTGGATGGAGACCCGAACACTGAAGCTTTCTTT	CASSLDGDPNTEAFF
TRBD2	TRBV7-6	.	TRBJ2-7	16	TGTGCCAGCAGCTTAGAGGGTAGCGGGCTCTCCTACGAGCAGTACTTC	CASSLEGSGLSYEQYF
TRBD1	TRBV10-3	once	TRBJ2-5	14	TGTGCCTCCAGGGGGCAGGGGCTACAAGAGACCCAGTACTTC	CASRGQGLQETQYF
.	TRBV5-4	.	TRBJ2-1	14	TGTGCCACCGTTCGGGGAAACTCCTACAATGAGCAGTTCTTC	CATVRGNSYNEQFF
TRBD2	TRBV4-3	.	TRBJ2-1	18	TGCGCCAGCAGCCAAGATCGGCTTCAAGCGGGGCTAGACAATGAGCAGTTCTTC	CASSQDRLQAGLDNEQFF
TRBD1	TRBV14	.	TRBJ2-3	12	TGTGCCAGCAGCAAACAGGGGGATACGCAGTATTTT	CASSKQGDTQYF
TRBD1	TRBV7-9	once	TRBJ1-4	15	TGTGCCAGCAGCAACATACAGGGGGCAGGCGAAAAACTGTTTTTT	CASSNIQGAGEKLFF
TRBD1	TRBV11-2	once	TRBJ2-7	13	TGTGCCAGCAGCTTAACAGGGGTCGACGAGCAGTACTTC	CASSLTGVDEQYF
.	TRBV5-1	.	TRBJ1-4	15	TGCGCCAGCAGCTTGGGTCAGGGTAAAGGTGAAAAACTGTTTTTT	CASSLGQGKGEKLFF
.	TRBV2	.	TRBJ1-2	12	TGTGCCAGCAGTGACCGGACAGCCGGCTACACCTTC	CASSDRTAGYTF
TRBD1	TRBV6-5	few	TRBJ1-6	15	TGTGCCAGCAGGCGGGACAGACAATATAATTCACCCCTCCACTTT	CASRRDRQYNSPLHF
.	TRBV19	.	TRBJ1-1	14	TGTGCCAGTACGACCCAGGCCCTGAACACTGAAGCTTTCTTT	CASTTQALNTEAFF
TRBD1	TRBV6-5	.	TRBJ2-2	15	TGTGCCAGCAGTTCCAGGGGGCAGATCACCGGGGAGCTGTTTTTT	CASSSRGQITGELFF
TRBD1	TRBV27	.	TRBJ1-2	14	TGTGCCAGCAGCCCACTCGGGAGGGGGCAAGGCTACACCTTC	CASSPLGRGQGYTF
.	TRBV6-4	.	TRBJ2-5	15	TGTGCCAGCAGTGAAGGTGCAGGGAACCAAGAGACCCAGTACTTC	CASSEGAGNQETQYF
.	TRBV19	.	TRBJ2-3	12	TGTGCCAGTAGTTCCCGGAGAGATACGCAGTATTTT	CASSSRRDTQYF
TRBD1	TRBV9	.	TRBJ1-1	16	TGTGCCAGCAGCCCGCGGACAGGGGGCGTAATCACTGAAGCTTTCTTT	CASSPRTGGVITEAFF
.	TRBV6-5	.	TRBJ2-5	13	TGTGCCAGCAGTCGGGGGTGGCGAGAGACCCAGTACTTC	CASSRGWRETQYF
.	TRBV10-3	.	TRBJ1-1	15	TGTGCCATCAGTGAGATGGGCCGGGGGAACACTGAAGCTTTCTTT	CAISEMGRGNTEAFF
.	TRBV18	.	TRBJ1-2	14	TGTGCCAGCTCACCCGACAGGAACGACTATGGCTACACCTTC	CASSPDRNDYGYTF
.	TRBV28	.	TRBJ1-3	14	TGTGCCAGCAGTTTTGACACCTCTGGAAACACCATATATTTT	CASSFDTSGNTIYF
TRBD2	TRBV24-1	.	TRBJ2-2	16	TGTGCCACCAGTGATTCCCGGGGGGGTAGCGCCGGGGAGCTGTTTTTT	CATSDSRGGSAGELFF
TRBD1	TRBV5-6	.	TRBJ2-7	12	TGTGCCAGCAGCTTGAGGGGGCTAGAGCAGTACTTC	CASSLRGLEQYF
TRBD2	TRBV11-3	once	TRBJ2-3	17	TGTGCCAGCAGCTTAGGTCGACTAGCGGGAGAGACAGATACGCAGTATTTT	CASSLGRLAGETDTQYF
TRBD1	TRBV30	.	TRBJ1-2	11	TGTGCCTGGAGGACAGGGAATGGCTACACCTTC	CAWRTGNGYTF
.	TRBV30	.	TRBJ2-3	12	TGTGCCTGGAGTTATATCACAGATACGCAGTATTTT	CAWSYITDTQYF
TRBD2	TRBV20-1	.	TRBJ2-1	17	TGCAGTGCTAGTAGGATAGCGGGAGGGCCATCCTACAATGAGCAGTTCTTC	CSASRIAGGPSYNEQFF
TRBD1	TRBV28	.	TRBJ2-1	12	TGTGCCAGCAGCCAGGGGGTCAGGGCCCCGTTCTTC	CASSQGVRAPFF
.	TRBV4-1	.	TRBJ1-2	12	TGCGCCAGCAGCCAAGGGGGGGTGGGCTACACCTTC	CASSQGGVGYTF
TRBD1	TRBV9	.	TRBJ2-3	15	TGTGCCAGCAGCGTCAGGACAGGGAGCACAGATACGCAGTATTTT	CASSVRTGSTDTQYF
.	TRBV4-1	.	TRBJ1-1	15	TGCGCCAGCAGCCAAGGCCAGGGGATTCGCTCTGAAGCTTTCTTT	CASSQGQGIRSEAFF
.	TRBV9	.	TRBJ2-3	13	TGTGCCAGCAGCGTAGGGACAAGGGATACGCAGTATTTT	CASSVGTRDTQYF
TRBD2	TRBV5-1	.	TRBJ2-3	16	TGCGCCAGCAGCTTGGACAGCGGGAGGACCACAGATACGCAGTATTTT	CASSLDSGRTTDTQYF
TRBD1	TRBV9	once	TRBJ1-3	14	TGTGCCAGCAGCGGCGGGACAGGGTCAAACACCATATATTTT	CASSGGTGSNTIYF
.	TRBV30	few	TRBJ2-7	11	TGTGCCTGGACTAGCGAGTACGAGCAGTACTTC	CAWTSEYEQYF
.	TRBV16	.	TRBJ1-3	16	TGTGCCAGCAGCCAATACGGGGAGCATTCGGGAAACACCATATATTTT	CASSQYGEHSGNTIYF
TRBD2	TRBV4-1	.	TRBJ2-7	12	TGCGCCAGCAGCCTCGGGGGGGCCGAGCAGTACTTC	CASSLGGAEQYF
.	TRBV6-5	.	TRBJ2-7	15	TGTGCCAGCAGTTACGTGCCTAGCGCAGTGAACGAGCAGTACTTC	CASSYVPSAVNEQYF
TRBD2	TRBV5-1	.	TRBJ2-2	18	TGCGCCAGCAGCCACCGGACTAGCGGGAGGGCGAACACCGGGGAGCTGTTTTTT	CASSHRTSGRANTGELFF
TRBD1	TRBV5-1	once	TRBJ1-2	13	TGCGCCAGCAGCTCGGACAGGGCCCATGGCTACACCTTC	CASSSDRAHGYTF